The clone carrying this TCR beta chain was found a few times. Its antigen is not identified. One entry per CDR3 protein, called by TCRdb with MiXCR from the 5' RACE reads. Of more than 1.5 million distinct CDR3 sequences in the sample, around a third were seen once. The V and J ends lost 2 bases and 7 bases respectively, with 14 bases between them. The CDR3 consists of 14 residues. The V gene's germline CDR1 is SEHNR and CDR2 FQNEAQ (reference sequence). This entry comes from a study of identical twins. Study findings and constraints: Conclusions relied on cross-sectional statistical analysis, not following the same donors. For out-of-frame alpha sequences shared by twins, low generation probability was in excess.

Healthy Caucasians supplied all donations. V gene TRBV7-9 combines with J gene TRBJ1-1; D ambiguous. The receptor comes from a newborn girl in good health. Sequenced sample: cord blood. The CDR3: CASSLIRVSNEAFF. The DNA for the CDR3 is TGTGCCAGCAGCTTAATTAGGGTCAGTAATGAAGCTTTCTTT.